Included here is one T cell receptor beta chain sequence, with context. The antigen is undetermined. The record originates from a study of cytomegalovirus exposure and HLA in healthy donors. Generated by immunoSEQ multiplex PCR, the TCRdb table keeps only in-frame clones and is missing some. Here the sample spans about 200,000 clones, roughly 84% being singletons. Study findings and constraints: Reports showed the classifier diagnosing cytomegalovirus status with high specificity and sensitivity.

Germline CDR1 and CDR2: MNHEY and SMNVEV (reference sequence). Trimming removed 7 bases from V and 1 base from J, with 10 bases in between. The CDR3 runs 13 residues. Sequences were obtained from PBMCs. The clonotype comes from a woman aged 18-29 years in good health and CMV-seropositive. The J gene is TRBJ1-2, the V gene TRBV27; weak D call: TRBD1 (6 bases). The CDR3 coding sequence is TGTGCCAGCACCGCAGGGGTTAACTATGGCTACACCTTC. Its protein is CASTAGVNYGYTF.